The following is a T cell receptor beta chain sequence with its context. V shed 6 bases and J shed 5 bases, with 17 bases lying between them. The CDR3 has 15 amino acids. From germline, CDR1 is MNHEY and CDR2 SVGAGI. Data came from immunoSEQ multiplex PCR; TCRdb stores just in-frame clones and leaves some out. The sample records over 65,000 clones, about 95% being singletons. This record belongs to a study of shared T cell receptors in the human thymus. The sequenced sample was thymocytes. The TCR was taken from a human donor. The chain uses TRBV6-5 and TRBJ2-1; D is perhaps TRBD2 (5 bases). CDR3 protein: CASSPGLRFDNEQFF. CDR3 in DNA: TGTGCCAGCAGCCCCGGACTCCGGTTTGACAATGAGCAGTTCTTC.